This T cell receptor (beta chain) derives from a study of CD8 T cells in Susac syndrome. Study findings and constraints: The authors acknowledged that the study's TCR sequencing and HLA analysis involved relatively few individuals.

Trimming took off 1 base at V and 4 bases at J, with 15 bases between the two ends. The CDR3 covers 15 residues. Germline V gene data show CDR1 as DFQATT and CDR2 as SNEGSKA (reference sequence). After extraction with the RNeasy kit, about 0.5 to 1 ug of the RNA was reverse transcribed using random hexamers. By means of immunoSEQ multiplex PCR, TCR beta CDR3 spanning 54 Vbeta and 13 Jbeta underwent amplification. TCRdb reanalysed the immunoSEQ multiplex PCR reads using MiXCR and keeps one entry per CDR3 protein. The table records hundreds of thousands of distinct CDR3 sequences, about 95% of them present only once. The multiple sclerosis controls were treatment-naive patients, and their relapsing-remitting disease was stable or active. TEMRA cells were FACS-enriched and CD8+ and CD4+ T cells negatively isolated. Comments on this clonotype: As yet, its antigen is unknown.

Sequencing input: CD4+ T cells from PBMCs. The chain carries TRBV20-1 and TRBJ2-3; D gene unclear. The clonotype was recovered from a human donor with multiple sclerosis. The CDR3 DNA is TGCAGTGCTAGAGTCGGCTCCTCCTGGGCAGATACGCAGTATTTT. This sequence encodes CSARVGSSWADTQYF.